This TCR beta chain was retrieved from a study of cytomegalovirus exposure and HLA in healthy donors. General observations from the study: In a later analysis, TCR beta V- and J-gene trimming showed a link to a missense DCLRE1C variant. Later analysis indicated greater clonal expansion among HLA-associated TCR beta chains than among equally common other chains.

The CDR3 covers 11 residues. The V and J ends lost 6 bases and 3 bases respectively, with 6 bases between them. Germline-derived CDR1 and CDR2 are SNHLY and FYNNEI. In the PCR, 60 Vbeta and 13 Jbeta primers were used. TCRdb's copy holds only in-frame clones and misses some; the assay was immunoSEQ multiplex PCR. The repertoire holds some 180,000 clones, with 75% to 90% as singletons. Concerning this clone: Its antigen remains unidentified.

This receptor was identified in a boy between 2 and 10 years old in good health and CMV-seronegative. The genes are TRBV2 and TRBJ2-7; D possibly corresponds to TRBD2 (6 bases). Sequencing used PBMCs. The CDR3 coding sequence is TGTGCCAGCAGGGAGGGCTACGAGCAGTACTTC. This sequence encodes CASREGYEQYF.